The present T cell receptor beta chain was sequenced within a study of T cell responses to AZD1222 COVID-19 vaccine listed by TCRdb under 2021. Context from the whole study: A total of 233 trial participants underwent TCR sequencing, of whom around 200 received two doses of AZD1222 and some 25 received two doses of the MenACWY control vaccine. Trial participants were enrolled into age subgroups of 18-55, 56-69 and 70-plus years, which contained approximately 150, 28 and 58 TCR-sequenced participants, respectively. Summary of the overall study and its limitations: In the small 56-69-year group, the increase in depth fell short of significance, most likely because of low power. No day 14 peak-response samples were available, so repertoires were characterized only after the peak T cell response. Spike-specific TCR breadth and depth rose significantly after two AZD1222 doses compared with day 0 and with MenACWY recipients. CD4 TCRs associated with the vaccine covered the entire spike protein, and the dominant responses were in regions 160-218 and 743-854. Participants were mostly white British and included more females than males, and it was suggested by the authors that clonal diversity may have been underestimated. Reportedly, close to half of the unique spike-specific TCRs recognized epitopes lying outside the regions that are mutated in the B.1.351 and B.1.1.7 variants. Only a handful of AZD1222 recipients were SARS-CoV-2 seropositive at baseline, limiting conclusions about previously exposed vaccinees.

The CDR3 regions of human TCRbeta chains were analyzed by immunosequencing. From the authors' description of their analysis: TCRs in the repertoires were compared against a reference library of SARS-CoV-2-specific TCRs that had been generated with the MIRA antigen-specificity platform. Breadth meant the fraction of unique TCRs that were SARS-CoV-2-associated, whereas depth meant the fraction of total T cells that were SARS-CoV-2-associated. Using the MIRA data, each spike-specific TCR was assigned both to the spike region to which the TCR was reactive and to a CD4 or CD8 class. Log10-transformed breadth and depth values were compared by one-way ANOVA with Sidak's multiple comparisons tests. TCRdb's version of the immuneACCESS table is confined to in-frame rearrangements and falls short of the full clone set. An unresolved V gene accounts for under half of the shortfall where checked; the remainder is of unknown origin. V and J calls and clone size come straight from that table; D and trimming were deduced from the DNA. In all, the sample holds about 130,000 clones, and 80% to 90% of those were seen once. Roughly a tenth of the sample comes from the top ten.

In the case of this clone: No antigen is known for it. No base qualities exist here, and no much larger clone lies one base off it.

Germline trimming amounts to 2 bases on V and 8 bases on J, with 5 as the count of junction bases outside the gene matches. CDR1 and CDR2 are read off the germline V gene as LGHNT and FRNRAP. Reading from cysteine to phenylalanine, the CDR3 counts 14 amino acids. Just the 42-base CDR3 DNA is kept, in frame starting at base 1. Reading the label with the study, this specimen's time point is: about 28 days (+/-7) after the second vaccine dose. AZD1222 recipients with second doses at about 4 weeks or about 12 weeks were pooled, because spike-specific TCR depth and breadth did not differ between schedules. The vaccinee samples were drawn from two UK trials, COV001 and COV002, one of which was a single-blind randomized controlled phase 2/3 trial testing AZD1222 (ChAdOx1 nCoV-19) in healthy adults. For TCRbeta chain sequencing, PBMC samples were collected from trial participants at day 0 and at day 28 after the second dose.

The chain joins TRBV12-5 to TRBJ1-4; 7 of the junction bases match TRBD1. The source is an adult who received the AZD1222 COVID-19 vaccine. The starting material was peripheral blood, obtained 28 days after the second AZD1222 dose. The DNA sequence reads TGTGCTAGTGGTTTGCGAGGGGGCTACGAAAAACTGTTTTTT. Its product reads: CASGLRGGYEKLFF.